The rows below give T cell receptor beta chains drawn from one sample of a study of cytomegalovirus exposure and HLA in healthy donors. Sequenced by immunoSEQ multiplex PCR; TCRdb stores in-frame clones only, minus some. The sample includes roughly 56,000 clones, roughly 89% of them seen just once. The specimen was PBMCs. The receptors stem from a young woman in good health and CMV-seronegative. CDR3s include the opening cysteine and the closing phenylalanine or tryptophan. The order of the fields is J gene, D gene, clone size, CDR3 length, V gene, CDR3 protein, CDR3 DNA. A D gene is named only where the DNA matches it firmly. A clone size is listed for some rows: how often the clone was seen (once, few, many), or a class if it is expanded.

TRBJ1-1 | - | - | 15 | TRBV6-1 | CASRESPGGVSEAFF | TGTGCCAGCAGGGAGAGCCCGGGTGGCGTATCTGAAGCTTTCTTT
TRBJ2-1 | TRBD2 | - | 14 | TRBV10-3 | CAISERAGDGEQFF | TGTGCCATCAGTGAGAGGGCGGGAGACGGTGAGCAGTTCTTC
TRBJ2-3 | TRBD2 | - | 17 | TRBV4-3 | CASSQSLAGVPPDTQYF | TGCGCCAGCAGCCAGTCCCTAGCGGGAGTTCCCCCAGATACGCAGTATTTT
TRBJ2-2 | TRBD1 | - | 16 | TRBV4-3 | CASSRPGQGHTGELFF | TGCGCCAGCAGCCGACCGGGACAGGGTCACACCGGGGAGCTGTTTTTT
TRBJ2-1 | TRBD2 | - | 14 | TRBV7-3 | CASSPQGTSHEQFF | TGTGCCAGCAGCCCTCAAGGGACTAGCCATGAGCAGTTCTTC
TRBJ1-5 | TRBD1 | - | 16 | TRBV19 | CASSINRGLYLQPQHF | TGTGCCAGTAGTATCAATAGGGGGCTGTATTTGCAGCCCCAGCATTTT
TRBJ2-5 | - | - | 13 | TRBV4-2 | CASRPDSEETQYF | TGTGCCAGCAGACCCGACAGTGAAGAGACCCAGTACTTC
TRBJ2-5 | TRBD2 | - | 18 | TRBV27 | CASSLFPAQRGAGETQYF | TGTGCCAGCAGTTTATTCCCCGCCCAGCGGGGGGCAGGAGAGACCCAGTACTTC
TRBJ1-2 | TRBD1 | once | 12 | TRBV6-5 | CASRRTGAGYTF | TGTGCCAGCCGACGGACAGGGGCAGGCTACACCTTC
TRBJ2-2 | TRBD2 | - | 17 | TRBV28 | CASSLYRQTSFPGELFF | TGTGCCAGCAGTTTATACCGCCAGACTAGCTTTCCCGGGGAGCTGTTTTTT
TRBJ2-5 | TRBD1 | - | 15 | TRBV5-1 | CASSKGQVLGETQYF | TGCGCCAGCAGCAAGGGACAGGTCTTAGGAGAGACCCAGTACTTC
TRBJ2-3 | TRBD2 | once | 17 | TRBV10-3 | CAIRVAGGPRSTDTQYF | TGTGCCATCAGGGTAGCGGGAGGGCCAAGATCTACAGATACGCAGTATTTT
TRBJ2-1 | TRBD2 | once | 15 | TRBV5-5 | CASSLSSGTYNEQFF | TGTGCCAGCAGCTTGTCGAGCGGGACCTACAATGAGCAGTTCTTC
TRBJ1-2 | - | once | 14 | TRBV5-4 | CASSFMEGRYGYTF | TGTGCCAGCAGCTTTATGGAGGGGAGGTATGGCTACACCTTC
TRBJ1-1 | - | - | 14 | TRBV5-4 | CASSAGPLNTEAFF | TGTGCCAGCAGCGCGGGACCTTTGAACACTGAAGCTTTCTTT
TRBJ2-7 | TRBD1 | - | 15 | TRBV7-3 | CASSSHRGDGEEQYF | TGTGCCAGCAGCTCACACAGGGGAGATGGAGAAGAGCAGTACTTC
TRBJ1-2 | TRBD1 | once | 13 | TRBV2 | CASGRDRSYGYTF | TGTGCCAGCGGACGGGACAGGAGCTATGGCTACACCTTC
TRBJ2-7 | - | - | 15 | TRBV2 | CASSGGRLYSYEQYF | TGTGCCAGCAGTGGAGGAAGACTGTACTCCTACGAGCAGTACTTC
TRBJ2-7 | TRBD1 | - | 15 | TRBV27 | CASSPRTGGSYEQYF | TGTGCCAGCAGTCCCCGGACAGGGGGCTCCTACGAGCAGTACTTC
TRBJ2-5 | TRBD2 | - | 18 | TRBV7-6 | CASSLGLASGGRQETQYF | TGTGCCAGCAGCTTAGGATTGGCTAGCGGGGGACGACAAGAGACCCAGTACTTC
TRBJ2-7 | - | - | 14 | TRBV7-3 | CASSSRLVDGEQYF | TGTGCCAGCAGCTCCAGACTAGTAGACGGCGAGCAGTACTTC
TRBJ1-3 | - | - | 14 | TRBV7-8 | CASSDTRMGNTIYF | TGTGCCAGCAGTGATACTAGAATGGGAAACACCATATATTTT
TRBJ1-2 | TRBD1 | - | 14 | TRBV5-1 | CASSSNPTGDGYTF | TGCGCCAGCAGCTCCAACCCGACAGGGGACGGCTACACCTTC
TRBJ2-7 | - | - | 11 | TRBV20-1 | CSAKRGREQYF | TGCAGTGCCAAAAGGGGGAGAGAGCAGTACTTC
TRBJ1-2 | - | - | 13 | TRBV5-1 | CASSLDPGYGYTF | TGCGCCAGCAGCTTGGACCCGGGCTATGGCTACACCTTC
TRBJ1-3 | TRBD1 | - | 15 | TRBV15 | CATSSRDRAGNTIYF | TGTGCCACCAGCAGCAGGGACAGGGCTGGAAACACCATATATTTT
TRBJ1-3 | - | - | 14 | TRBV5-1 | CASSPRDSGNTIYF | TGCGCCAGCAGCCCCCGGGACTCTGGAAACACCATATATTTT
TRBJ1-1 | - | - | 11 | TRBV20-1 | CSAIPGKAAFF | TGCAGTGCTATTCCGGGAAAAGCGGCTTTCTTT
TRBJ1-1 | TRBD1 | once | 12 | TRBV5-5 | CASSGTGIEAFF | TGTGCCAGCAGCGGGACAGGGATTGAAGCTTTCTTT
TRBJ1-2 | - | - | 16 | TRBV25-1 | CASSDPRGSSNYGYTF | TGTGCCAGCAGTGACCCCAGGGGCAGCTCTAACTATGGCTACACCTTC
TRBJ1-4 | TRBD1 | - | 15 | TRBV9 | CASSSQGSSNEKLFF | TGTGCCAGCAGCTCACAGGGGAGCAGTAATGAAAAACTGTTTTTT
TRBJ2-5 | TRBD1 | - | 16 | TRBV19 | CASSISSAGGQETQYF | TGTGCCAGTAGTATATCTTCGGCAGGGGGCCAAGAGACCCAGTACTTC
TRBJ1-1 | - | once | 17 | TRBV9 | CASSLSQTDTMNTEAFF | TGTGCCAGCAGCCTTTCTCAGACAGATACCATGAACACTGAAGCTTTCTTT
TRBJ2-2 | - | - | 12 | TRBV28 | CASSLQGGELFF | TGTGCCAGCAGTCTCCAGGGCGGGGAGCTGTTTTTT
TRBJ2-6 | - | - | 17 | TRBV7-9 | CASTPAGGDSGANVLTF | TGTGCCAGCACCCCTGCAGGAGGGGACTCTGGGGCCAACGTCCTGACTTTC
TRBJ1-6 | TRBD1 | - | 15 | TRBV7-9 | CASTQTTGGYSPLHF | TGTGCCAGCACCCAGACGACAGGGGGCTATTCACCCCTCCACTTT
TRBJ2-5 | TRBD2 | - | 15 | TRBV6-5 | CASSYSFGGGETQYF | TGTGCCAGCAGTTACTCCTTCGGGGGGGGAGAGACCCAGTACTTC
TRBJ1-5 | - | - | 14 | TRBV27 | CASSPRAGREPQHF | TGTGCCAGCAGTCCCCGGGCGGGTCGGGAGCCCCAGCATTTT
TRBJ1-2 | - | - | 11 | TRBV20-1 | CRSDKYYGYTF | TGCAGATCGGACAAGTACTATGGCTACACCTTC
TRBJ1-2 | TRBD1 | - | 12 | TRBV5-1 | CASSTGQDGYTF | TGCGCCAGCAGCACGGGACAGGATGGCTACACCTTC
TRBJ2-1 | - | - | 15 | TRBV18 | CASSPFLLGDNEQFF | TGTGCCAGCTCACCATTCCTCCTAGGGGACAATGAGCAGTTCTTC